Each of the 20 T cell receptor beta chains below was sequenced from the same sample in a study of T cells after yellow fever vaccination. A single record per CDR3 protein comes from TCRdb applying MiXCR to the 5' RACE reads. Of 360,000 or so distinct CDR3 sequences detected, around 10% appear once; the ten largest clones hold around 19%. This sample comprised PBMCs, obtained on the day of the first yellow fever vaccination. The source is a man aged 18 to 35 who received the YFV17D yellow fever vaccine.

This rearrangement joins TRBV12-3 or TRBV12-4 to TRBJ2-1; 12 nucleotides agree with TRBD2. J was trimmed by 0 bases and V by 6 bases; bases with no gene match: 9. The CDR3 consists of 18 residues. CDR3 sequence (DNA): TGTGCCAGCAGAACTAGCGGGGGGCACCCCTACTCCTACAATGAGCAGTTCTTC. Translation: CASRTSGGHPYSYNEQFF.

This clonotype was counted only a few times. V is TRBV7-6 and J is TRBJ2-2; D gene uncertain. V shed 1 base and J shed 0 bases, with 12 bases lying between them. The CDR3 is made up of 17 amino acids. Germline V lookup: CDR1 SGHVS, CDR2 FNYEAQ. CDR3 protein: CASSLGPRSSNTGELFF. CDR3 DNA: TGTGCCAGCAGCTTAGGCCCCCGGTCTTCGAACACCGGGGAGCTGTTTTTT.

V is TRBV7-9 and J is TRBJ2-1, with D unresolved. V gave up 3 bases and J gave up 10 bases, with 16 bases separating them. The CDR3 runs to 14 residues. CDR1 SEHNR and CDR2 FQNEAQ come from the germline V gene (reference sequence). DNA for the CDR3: TGTGCCAGCAGCTTCACGACGCCAGGTCGGGAGCAGTTCTTC. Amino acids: CASSFTTPGREQFF.

CDR3 residues: CSMGRMGETQYF. The CDR3 nucleotides read TGCAGCATGGGACGTATGGGGGAGACCCAGTACTTC. The J gene is TRBJ2-5, the V gene TRBV29-1, with D possibly called TRBD1 or TRBD2 (5 bases each). Germline V gives CDR1 SQVTM, CDR2 ANQGSEA. The CDR3 contains 12 residues. V was trimmed by 8 bases and J by 5 bases, leaving 15 bases between them. The full variable domain, its missing parts supplied by reference TRBV29-1 and TRBJ2-5, is SAVISQKPSRDICQRGTSLTIQCQVDSQVTMMFWYRQQPGQSLTLIATANQGSEATYESGFVIDKFPISRPNLTFSTLTVSNMSPEDSSIYLCSMGRMGETQYFGPGTRLLVL.

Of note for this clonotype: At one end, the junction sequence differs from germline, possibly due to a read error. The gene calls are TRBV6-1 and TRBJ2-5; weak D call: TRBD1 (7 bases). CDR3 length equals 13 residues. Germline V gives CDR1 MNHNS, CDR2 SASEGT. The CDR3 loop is CAGRQGGIETQYF. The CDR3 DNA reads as TGTGCCGGCAGACAGGGAGGCATAGAGACCCAGTACTTC.

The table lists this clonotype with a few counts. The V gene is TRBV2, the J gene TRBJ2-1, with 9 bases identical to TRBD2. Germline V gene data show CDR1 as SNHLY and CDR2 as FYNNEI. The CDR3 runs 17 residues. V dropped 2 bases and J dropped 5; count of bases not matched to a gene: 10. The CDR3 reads CASSERRVAGANNEQFF. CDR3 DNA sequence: TGTGCCAGCAGTGAACGTCGAGTAGCGGGGGCCAACAATGAGCAGTTCTTC.

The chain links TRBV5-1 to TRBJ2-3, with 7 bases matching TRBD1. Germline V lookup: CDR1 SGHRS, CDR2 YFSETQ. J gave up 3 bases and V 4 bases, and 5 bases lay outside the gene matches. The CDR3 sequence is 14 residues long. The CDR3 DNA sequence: TGCGCCAGCAGCGGAAGACAGGGAACAGATACGCAGTATTTT. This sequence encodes CASSGRQGTDTQYF.

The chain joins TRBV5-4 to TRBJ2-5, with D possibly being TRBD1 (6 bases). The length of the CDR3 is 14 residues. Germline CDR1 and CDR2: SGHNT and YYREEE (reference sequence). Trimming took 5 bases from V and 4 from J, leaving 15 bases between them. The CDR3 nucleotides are TGTGCCAGCAGTACCCAGGACAGCGGAGAGACCCAGTACTTC. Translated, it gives CASSTQDSGETQYF. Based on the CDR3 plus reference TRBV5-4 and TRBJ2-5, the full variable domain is ETGVTQSPTHLIKTRGQQVTLRCSSQSGHNTVSWYQQALGQGPQFIFQYYREEENGRGNFPPRFSGLQFPNYSSELNVNALELDDSALYLCASSTQDSGETQYFGPGTRLLVL.

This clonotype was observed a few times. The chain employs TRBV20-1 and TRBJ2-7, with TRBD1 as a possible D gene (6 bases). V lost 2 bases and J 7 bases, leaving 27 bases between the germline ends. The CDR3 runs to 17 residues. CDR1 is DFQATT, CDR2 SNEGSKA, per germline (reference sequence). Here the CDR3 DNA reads TGCAGTGCTAGAACCATTGGGGGCAGGAGACGGCTAGGGGAGCAGTACTTC. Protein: CSARTIGGRRRLGEQYF.

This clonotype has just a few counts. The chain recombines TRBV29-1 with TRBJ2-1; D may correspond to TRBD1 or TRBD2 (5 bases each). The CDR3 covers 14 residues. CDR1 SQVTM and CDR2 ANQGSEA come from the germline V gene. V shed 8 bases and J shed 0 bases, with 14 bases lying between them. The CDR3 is CSHAAGSSYNEQFF. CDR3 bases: TGCAGCCATGCTGCAGGGAGCTCCTACAATGAGCAGTTCTTC.

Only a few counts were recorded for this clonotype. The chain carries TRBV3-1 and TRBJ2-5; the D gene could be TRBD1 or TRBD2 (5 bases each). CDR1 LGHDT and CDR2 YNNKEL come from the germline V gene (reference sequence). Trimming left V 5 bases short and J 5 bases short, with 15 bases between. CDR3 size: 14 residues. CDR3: CASSYQAGSETQYF. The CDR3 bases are TGTGCCAGCAGCTACCAGGCAGGGAGTGAGACCCAGTACTTC.

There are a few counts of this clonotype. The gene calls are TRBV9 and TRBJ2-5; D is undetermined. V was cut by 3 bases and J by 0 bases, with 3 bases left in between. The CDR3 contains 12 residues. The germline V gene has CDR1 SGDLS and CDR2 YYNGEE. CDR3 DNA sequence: TGTGCCAGCAGCGGAAACCAAGAGACCCAGTACTTC. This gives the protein CASSGNQETQYF.

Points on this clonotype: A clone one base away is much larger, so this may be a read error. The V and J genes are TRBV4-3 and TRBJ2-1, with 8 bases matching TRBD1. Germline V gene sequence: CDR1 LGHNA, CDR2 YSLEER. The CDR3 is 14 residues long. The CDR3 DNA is TGCGCCAGCAGCCTCATTACAGGGGGGAATGATCAGTTCTTC. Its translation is CASSLITGGNDQFF.

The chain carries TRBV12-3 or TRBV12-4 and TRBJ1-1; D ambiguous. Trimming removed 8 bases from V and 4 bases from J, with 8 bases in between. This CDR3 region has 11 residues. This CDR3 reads CASVVSTEAFF. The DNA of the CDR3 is TGTGCCAGCGTTGTTAGCACTGAAGCTTTCTTT.

The CDR3 sequence is CASSRGRAEQFF. CDR3 bases: TGTGCCAGCAGCAGGGGGCGCGCTGAGCAGTTCTTC. The chain uses TRBV12-3 or TRBV12-4 and TRBJ2-1; 8 positions agree with TRBD1. V trimming: 6 bases; J trimming: 9 bases; junction bases outside the gene matches: 4. The CDR3 is made up of 12 amino acids.

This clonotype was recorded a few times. CDR3 coding DNA: TGTGCCTGGACCCGTATCGGGGGGTCTAGCACAGATACGCAGTATTTT. The encoded protein is CAWTRIGGSSTDTQYF. The V and J genes are TRBV30 and TRBJ2-3; 7 bases agree with TRBD2. The CDR3 totals 16 residues. The germline gives CDR1 GTSNPN, CDR2 SVGIG (reference sequence). With V trimmed by 4 bases and J by 0 bases, 10 bases remained unmatched.

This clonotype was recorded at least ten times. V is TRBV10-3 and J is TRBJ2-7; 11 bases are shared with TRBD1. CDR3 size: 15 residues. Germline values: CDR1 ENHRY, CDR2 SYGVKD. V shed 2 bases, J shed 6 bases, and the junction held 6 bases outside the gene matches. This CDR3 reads CAISERTGGAVEQYF. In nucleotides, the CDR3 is TGTGCCATCAGTGAGAGGACAGGGGGCGCGGTCGAGCAGTACTTC.

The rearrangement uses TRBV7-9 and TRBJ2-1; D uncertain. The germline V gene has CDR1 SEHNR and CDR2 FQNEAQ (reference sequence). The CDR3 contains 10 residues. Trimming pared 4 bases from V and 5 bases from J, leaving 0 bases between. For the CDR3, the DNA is TGTGCCAGCAGCTACAATGAGCAGTTCTTC. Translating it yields CASSYNEQFF.

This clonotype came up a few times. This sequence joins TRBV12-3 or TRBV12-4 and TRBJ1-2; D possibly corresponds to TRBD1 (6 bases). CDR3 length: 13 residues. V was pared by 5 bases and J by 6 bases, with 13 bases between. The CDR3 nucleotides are TGTGCCAGCAGTCCAAGGCAGGGGAATGGCTACACCTTC. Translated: CASSPRQGNGYTF.

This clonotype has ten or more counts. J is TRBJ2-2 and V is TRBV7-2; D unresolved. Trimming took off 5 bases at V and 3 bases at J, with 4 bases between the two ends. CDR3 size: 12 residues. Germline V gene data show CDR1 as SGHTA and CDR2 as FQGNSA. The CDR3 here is CASSRDTGELFF. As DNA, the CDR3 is TGTGCCAGCAGCCGCGACACCGGGGAGCTGTTTTTT.